Presented here are 30 T cell receptor beta chains from one specimen sequenced in a study of cytomegalovirus exposure and HLA in healthy donors. Amplification used 60 Vbeta primers and 13 Jbeta primers. TCRdb's table, derived via immunoSEQ multiplex PCR, lists solely in-frame clones and lacks some. The table records about 150,000 clones, 85% of them present only once. The specimen was PBMCs. The receptors here all came from a woman under 30 in good health and CMV-seronegative.

V and J are TRBV28 and TRBJ2-6; tentative D call: TRBD1 (5 bases). Trimming cost V 1 base and J 0 bases, with 28 bases left between them. CDR1 and CDR2 from the germline V gene are MDHEN and SYDVKM. There are 23 residues in the CDR3. The CDR3 loop is CASSLYARYHFQGRDSGANVLTF. In DNA, the CDR3 is TGTGCCAGCAGTTTATACGCCAGGTACCATTTCCAGGGCCGAGACTCTGGGGCCAACGTCCTGACTTTC.

The rearrangement joins TRBV19 to TRBJ2-6, with D tentatively TRBD1 (5 bases). In germline, CDR1 is LNHDA, CDR2 SQIVND (reference sequence). With 3 bases removed from V and 0 bases from J, the gap between germline ends came to 15 bases. The length of the CDR3 is 18 residues. The CDR3 is CASSIFTTEHSGANVLTF. As DNA, the CDR3 is TGTGCCAGTAGTATTTTCACGACAGAGCACTCTGGGGCCAACGTCCTGACTTTC.

This rearrangement joins TRBV14 to TRBJ1-5; D is possibly TRBD1 (6 bases). Deletions cut 7 bases from V and 0 bases from J, with 19 bases between. Germline V gene sequence: CDR1 SGHDN, CDR2 FVKESK. The CDR3 totals 17 residues. The CDR3 sequence is CASTPRGHVYSNQPQHF. The CDR3 nucleotides read TGTGCCAGCACCCCAAGGGGACACGTATATAGCAATCAGCCCCAGCATTTT.

V is TRBV7-9 and J is TRBJ1-2; D is unresolved. Trimming removed 2 bases from V and 2 bases from J, with 12 bases in between. CDR3 length: 15 residues. Germline CDR1 SEHNR, CDR2 FQNEAQ (reference sequence). The CDR3 sequence is CASSLRSLFNYGYTF. CDR3 coding DNA: TGTGCCAGCAGCTTAAGGAGTCTTTTCAACTATGGCTACACCTTC.

Only a few counts were recorded for this clone. The V gene is TRBV6-1, the J gene TRBJ2-3; D might be TRBD1 (6 bases). The V end was cut by 3 bases, the J end by 4 bases, with 14 bases between. CDR1 and CDR2 from the germline V gene are MNHNS and SASEGT. The CDR3 consists of 15 residues. The CDR3 DNA sequence: TGTGCCAGCAGTGACCCCTCAGGGGCGGCAGATACGCAGTATTTT. It specifies CASSDPSGAADTQYF.

The V gene is TRBV7-2, the J gene TRBJ1-2, with 8 bases matching TRBD1. The V gene end was trimmed by 3 bases and the J gene end by 1 base; junction bases not matched to a gene: 10. This CDR3 spans 17 amino acids. Germline V gene sequence: CDR1 SGHTA, CDR2 FQGNSA. The CDR3 bases are TGTGCCAGCAGCTTTGCCCCCACAGGGGGATATAACTATGGCTACACCTTC. Translation gives CASSFAPTGGYNYGYTF.

The rearrangement uses TRBV6-1 and TRBJ1-2; no firm D call. CDR3 length equals 13 residues. Trimming took 6 bases from V and 7 from J, leaving 15 bases between them. Germline V gene data show CDR1 as MNHNS and CDR2 as SASEGT. This CDR3 is CASRDSGRVGYTF. The DNA of the CDR3 is TGTGCCAGCAGGGATTCCGGGAGGGTTGGCTACACCTTC.

This clone was observed a single time. V is TRBV29-1 and J is TRBJ2-1; 9 positions agree with TRBD1. The trim removed 1 base at V and 7 bases at J, leaving 5 bases unmatched. Germline-derived CDR1 and CDR2 are SQVTM and ANQGSEA. This CDR3 has 14 amino acids. The CDR3 loop reads CSVEAGTGRNEQFF. CDR3 nucleotide sequence: TGCAGCGTTGAAGCGGGGACAGGGAGGAATGAGCAGTTCTTC.

J is TRBJ1-1 and V is TRBV25-1; TRBD1 is a possible D gene (6 bases). CDR1 is MGHDK and CDR2 is SYGVNS in the germline V gene. The CDR3 contains 13 residues. Trimming stripped 6 bases from V and 4 bases from J, with 12 bases between. CDR3 bases: TGTGCCAGCAGCAGGGGCCGTGGCACTGAAGCTTTCTTT. Protein sequence: CASSRGRGTEAFF.

This chain links TRBV7-2 with TRBJ2-1; 16 bases fit TRBD2. V trimming: 0 bases; J trimming: 8 bases; junction bases outside the gene matches: 4. This CDR3 is built from 17 residues. Germline lookup yields CDR1 SGHTA and CDR2 FQGNSA. CDR3 DNA: TGTGCCAGCAGCTTAGCGGGACTAGCGGGAGGGCCACATGAGCAGTTCTTC. This gives the protein CASSLAGLAGGPHEQFF.

The chain employs TRBV7-2 and TRBJ2-5, with D possibly TRBD2 on 7 matching bases. Between the trimmed V and J ends, which lost 7 bases and 2 bases, there was a span of 14 bases. Germline V gene sequence: CDR1 SGHTA, CDR2 FQGNSA. This CDR3 is 14 amino acids long. The CDR3 reads CASTKRGGQETQYF. CDR3 nucleotides: TGTGCCAGCACCAAGAGGGGGGGTCAAGAGACCCAGTACTTC.

The chain couples TRBV25-1 to TRBJ2-3, with D possibly matching TRBD1 (5 bases). The CDR3 is 13 residues long. CDR1 is MGHDK, CDR2 SYGVNS, per germline. Deletions cut 3 bases from V and 2 bases from J, with 6 bases between. CDR3 region: CASSDRVTDTQYF. DNA for the CDR3: TGTGCCAGCAGTGACAGGGTCACAGATACGCAGTATTTT.

This chain links TRBV7-2 with TRBJ1-4; D is undetermined. Trimming removed 4 bases at V and 4 bases at J, with 7 bases between. In germline, CDR1 is SGHTA, CDR2 FQGNSA. The CDR3 spans 13 residues. The CDR3 sequence: CASSSFLNEKLFF. The DNA of the CDR3 is TGTGCCAGCAGCTCCTTCCTTAATGAAAAACTGTTTTTT.

V is TRBV13 and J is TRBJ2-3; tentative D call: TRBD1 (6 bases). The CDR3 length is 16 residues. The V gene's germline CDR1 is PRHDT and CDR2 FYEKMQ (reference sequence). V was pared by 5 bases and J by 2 bases, with 17 bases between. The CDR3 is CASSPRVTGNTDTQYF. DNA for the CDR3: TGTGCCAGCAGCCCCAGGGTCACAGGGAACACAGATACGCAGTATTTT.

The V and J genes are TRBV7-9 and TRBJ2-3; 9 bases align to TRBD1. V lost 9 bases and J lost 2; bases outside the gene matches: 6. There are 14 residues in the CDR3. Germline assignment: CDR1 SEHNR and CDR2 FQNEAQ (reference sequence). The CDR3 nucleotides read TGTGCCAGTTGCCGGGACAGGGCCACAGATACGCAGTATTTT. This translates into CASCRDRATDTQYF.

The gene calls are TRBV7-9 and TRBJ2-2, with D perhaps TRBD1 (5 bases). Trimming removed 1 base at V and 4 bases at J, with 10 bases between. Germline V gene lookup returns CDR1 SEHNR and CDR2 FQNEAQ (reference sequence). The CDR3 runs 15 residues. The CDR3 DNA sequence: TGTGCCAGCAGCTTAGTGGCAGGGTTCACCGGGGAGCTGTTTTTT. Translation: CASSLVAGFTGELFF. Together with reference TRBV7-9 and TRBJ2-2, the CDR3 gives the full variable domain: DTGVSQNPRHKITKRGQNVTFRCDPISEHNRLYWYRQTLGQGPEFLTYFQNEAQLEKSRLLSDRFSAERPKGSFSTLEIQRTEQGDSAMYLCASSLVAGFTGELFFGEGSRLTVL.

This chain links TRBV21-1 with TRBJ1-5; the table's D call of TRBD1 was not tested on the DNA. TRBV21-1 is reported as a pseudogene. This CDR3 is built from 16 residues. The CDR3 reads CASSKAPTGRNQPQHF. CDR3 coding DNA: TGTGCCAGCAGCAAAGCCCCGACAGGGAGGAATCAGCCCCAGCATTTT.

This clone was observed a handful of times. The junction departs from the called germline gene at one end, perhaps through a read error. The rearrangement joins TRBV7-9 to TRBJ1-1; possibly TRBD1 for D (5 bases). Germline CDR1 SEHNR, CDR2 FQNEAQ (reference sequence). There are 16 residues in the CDR3. In DNA, the CDR3 is TGTTCCAGCAGCTTAGGGCAAGGGAGGAAGGGGATTGAAGCTTTCTTT. Translated: CSSSLGQGRKGIEAFF.

This chain connects TRBV7-8 to TRBJ2-1; TRBD1 agrees at 11 bases. There are 16 residues in the CDR3. Germline-derived CDR1 and CDR2 are SGHVS and FQNEAQ. The V and J ends lost 5 bases and 6 bases, in that order; junction bases with no gene match: 9. This CDR3 reads CASSDRRDRGTNEQFF. CDR3 DNA: TGTGCCAGCAGCGACCGCCGGGACAGGGGGACCAATGAGCAGTTCTTC.

This clone was found once. The CDR3 loop reads CSVGGQGQYEQYF. In DNA form, the CDR3 reads TGCAGCGTGGGGGGACAGGGGCAATACGAGCAGTACTTC. The chain joins TRBV29-1 to TRBJ2-5; the match to TRBD1 covers 10 bases. The J call is doubtful: the DNA matches TRBJ2-7 better. The CDR3 loop spans 13 amino acids. Per the germline V gene, CDR1 is SQVTM and CDR2 is ANQGSEA.

This chain joins TRBV7-9 and TRBJ2-3; no reliable D call. The CDR3 is made up of 17 amino acids. Germline CDR1 SEHNR, CDR2 FQNEAQ (reference sequence). Deletions cut 2 bases from V and 2 bases from J, with 17 bases between. The CDR3 sequence: CASSLYFGVVPTDTQYF. In DNA form, the CDR3 reads TGTGCCAGCAGCTTATATTTTGGTGTAGTCCCCACAGATACGCAGTATTTT.

CDR3 protein: CASSHGQGSPYEQYF. The CDR3 DNA sequence: TGCGCCAGCAGCCACGGACAGGGGTCCCCGTACGAGCAGTACTTC. The V and J genes are TRBV4-3 and TRBJ2-7; TRBD1 agrees at 9 bases. There are 15 residues in the CDR3. After removal of 3 bases from V and 4 bases from J, the junction contained 7 bases not matched to a gene. Germline values: CDR1 LGHNA, CDR2 YSLEER.

This clone was counted a single time. V gene TRBV30 combines with J gene TRBJ1-4; TRBD1 matches 7 bases. J was trimmed by 5 bases and V by 3 bases; bases with no gene match: 15. The CDR3 spans 17 residues. Per germline, CDR1 GTSNPN and CDR2 SVGIG (reference sequence). The CDR3 nucleotides read TGTGCCTGGAGCCCCGGGACAGCGTCTCTATTAAATGAAAAACTGTTTTTT. This encodes CAWSPGTASLLNEKLFF.

This rearrangement joins TRBV28 to TRBJ2-5, with 10 nucleotides matching TRBD1. Judging by the DNA end, TRBJ2-7 fits better; the J call may be wrong. Germline lookup yields CDR1 MDHEN and CDR2 SYDVKM. The CDR3 loop spans 13 amino acids. CDR3: CASRRDRGREQYF. DNA for the CDR3: TGTGCCAGCAGGCGGGACAGGGGTCGCGAGCAGTACTTC.

The J gene is TRBJ2-1, the V gene TRBV29-1, with 12 bases matching TRBD2. This CDR3 is 14 amino acids long. The V gene's germline CDR1 is SQVTM and CDR2 ANQGSEA. The V segment lost 6 bases and the J segment 6 bases; nucleotides outside the gene matches: 6. The CDR3, as DNA: TGCAGCGTCGTGACTAGCGGGGGATTCAATGAGCAGTTCTTC. It encodes CSVVTSGGFNEQFF.

This chain uses TRBV5-5 with TRBJ1-2; D is unresolved. This CDR3 contains 16 residues. Trimming took 5 bases from V and 3 from J, leaving 20 bases between them. Germline values: CDR1 SGHKS, CDR2 YYEKEE (reference sequence). This chain's CDR3 is CASSPGITMVHYGYTF. The CDR3 DNA follows: TGTGCCAGCAGTCCAGGAATAACGATGGTCCACTATGGCTACACCTTC.

This chain connects TRBV19 to TRBJ2-3; no firm D call. The ends were cut back, 4 bases at V and 0 bases at J, with 8 bases in the middle. Germline CDR1 is LNHDA and CDR2 is SQIVND (reference sequence). The CDR3 contains 14 residues. The CDR3 region has the DNA TGTGCCAGTAGTAGCGGTACTAGCACAGATACGCAGTATTTT. Its translation: CASSSGTSTDTQYF.

The chain combines TRBV7-2 with TRBJ1-5, with no clear D. CDR1 SGHTA and CDR2 FQGNSA come from the germline V gene. Trimming removed 2 bases from V and 3 bases from J, with 11 bases in between. The CDR3 has 15 residues. As DNA, the CDR3 is TGTGCCAGCAGCTTAACACGGGAATTCAATCAGCCCCAGCATTTT. Translating gives CASSLTREFNQPQHF. Looking up the rest from reference TRBV7-2 and TRBJ1-5 gives the full variable domain: GAGVSQSPSNKVTEKGKDVELRCDPISGHTALYWYRQSLGQGLEFLIYFQGNSAPDKSGLPSDRFSAERTGGSVSTLTIQRTQQEDSAVYLCASSLTREFNQPQHFGDGTRLSIL.

The chain has TRBV15 and TRBJ2-3, with D perhaps TRBD1 (6 bases). The V and J ends lost 3 bases and 1 base respectively, with 14 bases between them. The CDR3 loop spans 16 amino acids. CDR1 LNHNV and CDR2 YYDKDF come from the germline V gene (reference sequence). The CDR3: CATSSSRWGRTDTQYF. CDR3 nucleotides: TGTGCCACCAGCAGTTCCCGCTGGGGGCGCACAGATACGCAGTATTTT.

V usage is TRBV29-1 and J usage is TRBJ2-7; 8 bases are a match to TRBD1. Germline CDR1 SQVTM, CDR2 ANQGSEA. CDR3 length: 14 residues. The junction had 8 bases not matched to a gene; V was cut back by 6 bases and J by 1 base. The CDR3 loop is CSVTGTGGSYEQYF. DNA for the CDR3: TGCAGCGTCACGGGTACAGGGGGGTCCTACGAGCAGTACTTC.